This paragraph covers one T cell receptor beta chain sequence. Its antigen is not known. This sample was included in a study of CD8+ T cells in alopecia areata. Study-level background: Administration of oral tofacitinib to treated patients was at 5 to 10 mg twice daily. Study-wide findings and caveats: A large proportion of expanded lesional clones were detected persisting in scalp and blood during tofacitinib. Scalp lesions, especially in alopecia totalis/universalis, had higher clonality than normal scalp.

The treatment is: oral pan-JAK inhibitor, 5-10 mg twice daily. Punch biopsies of lesional scalp, plus peripheral blood, were taken from alopecia areata patients. Trimming took 6 bases from V and 4 from J, leaving 16 bases between them. CDR3 length: 14 residues. Germline values: CDR1 MNHEY, CDR2 SVGAGI. Following extraction, RNA underwent reverse transcription to cDNA, which served as the sequencing template. The repertoire was sequenced with immunoSEQ multiplex PCR; TCRdb's copy has only in-frame clones and lacks some. The sample has a few hundred thousand clones; around two fifths are singletons. The source of this sequence is a human donor with alopecia areata. This rearrangement joins TRBV6-5 to TRBJ2-7; D possibly uses TRBD1 or TRBD2 (6 bases each). This sample comprised CD4+ T cells sorted from blood, obtained at approximately week 30, from a patient treated with tofacitinib. CDR3 residues: CASSREGGKYEQYF. DNA for the CDR3: TGTGCCAGCAGCCGGGAAGGGGGGAAGTACGAGCAGTACTTC.